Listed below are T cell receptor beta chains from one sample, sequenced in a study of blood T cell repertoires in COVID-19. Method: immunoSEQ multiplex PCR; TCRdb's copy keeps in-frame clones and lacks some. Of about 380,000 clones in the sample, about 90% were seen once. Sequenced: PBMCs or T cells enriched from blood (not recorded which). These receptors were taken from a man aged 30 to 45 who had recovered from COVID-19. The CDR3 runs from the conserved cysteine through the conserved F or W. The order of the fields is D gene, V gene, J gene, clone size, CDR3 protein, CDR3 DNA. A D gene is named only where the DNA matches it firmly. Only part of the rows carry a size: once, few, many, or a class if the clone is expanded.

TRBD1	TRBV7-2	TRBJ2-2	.	CASSSDRARDTGELFF	TGTGCCAGCAGCTCCGACAGGGCCCGTGACACCGGGGAGCTGTTTTTT
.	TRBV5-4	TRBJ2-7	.	CASSEEALLAHEQYF	TGTGCCAGCAGCGAGGAGGCCTTGCTGGCACACGAGCAGTACTTC
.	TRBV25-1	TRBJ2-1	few	CASSTASYNEQFF	TGTGCCAGCAGCACGGCTAGCTACAATGAGCAGTTCTTC
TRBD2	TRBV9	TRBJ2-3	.	CASRRGSSTDTQYF	TGTGCCAGCAGGCGGGGGAGCAGCACGGATACGCAGTATTTT
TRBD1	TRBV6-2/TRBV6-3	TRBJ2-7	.	CASSYSGQGSYEQYF	TGTGCCAGCAGTTATTCGGGACAGGGGTCCTACGAGCAGTACTTC
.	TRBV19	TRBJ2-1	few	CATRQSSYNEQFF	TGTGCCACCAGACAAAGCTCCTACAATGAGCAGTTCTTC
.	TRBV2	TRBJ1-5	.	CASTRQRGHSSNQPQHF	TGTGCCAGCACTCGTCAAAGGGGCCACAGCAGCAATCAGCCCCAGCATTTT
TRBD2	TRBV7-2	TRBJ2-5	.	CASSVLSGGGRETQYF	TGTGCCAGCAGCGTCCTCAGCGGGGGGGGGAGAGAGACCCAGTACTTC
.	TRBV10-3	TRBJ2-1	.	CAITKGDSNEQFF	TGTGCCATCACCAAGGGGGATTCCAATGAGCAGTTCTTC
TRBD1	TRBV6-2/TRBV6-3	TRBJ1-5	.	CASSYGTGSEDQPQHF	TGTGCCAGCAGTTACGGGACAGGCTCGGAGGATCAGCCCCAGCATTTT
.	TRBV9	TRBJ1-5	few	CASSVAPDQPQHF	TGTGCCAGCAGCGTGGCACCCGATCAGCCCCAGCATTTT
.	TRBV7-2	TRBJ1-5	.	CASSLGGGSNQPQHF	TGTGCCAGCAGCTTAGGAGGGGGTAGCAATCAGCCCCAGCATTTT